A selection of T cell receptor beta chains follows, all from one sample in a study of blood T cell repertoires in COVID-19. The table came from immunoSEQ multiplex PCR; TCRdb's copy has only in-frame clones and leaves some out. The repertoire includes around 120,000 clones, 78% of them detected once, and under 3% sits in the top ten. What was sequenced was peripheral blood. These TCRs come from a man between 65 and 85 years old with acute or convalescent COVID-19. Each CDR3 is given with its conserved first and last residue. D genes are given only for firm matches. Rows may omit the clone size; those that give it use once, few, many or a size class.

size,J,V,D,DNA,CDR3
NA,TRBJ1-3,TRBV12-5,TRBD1,TGTGCTAGTGGAGCTGACAGGGGGCGATCTGGAAACACCATATATTTT,CASGADRGRSGNTIYF
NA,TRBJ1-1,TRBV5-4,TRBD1,TGTGCCAGCAGCTTCAACAGGGGCCGGAACACTGAAGCTTTCTTT,CASSFNRGRNTEAFF
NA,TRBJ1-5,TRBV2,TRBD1,TGTGCCAGCACTCGGACAGGGGTCGGCAATCAGCCCCAGCATTTT,CASTRTGVGNQPQHF
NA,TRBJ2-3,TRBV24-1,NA,TGTGCCACCAGTGACCCAACCTCCCCGGGAGATACGCAGTATTTT,CATSDPTSPGDTQYF
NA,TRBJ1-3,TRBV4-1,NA,TGCGCCAGCAGCGTCCCGGGAGGTAAAGGCACCATATATTTT,CASSVPGGKGTIYF
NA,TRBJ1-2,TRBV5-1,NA,TGCGCCAGCAGCTTCGGGACAATACAAGACTACACCTTC,CASSFGTIQDYTF
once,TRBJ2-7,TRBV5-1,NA,TGCGCCAGCGGGGACATGAGCTCCTACGAGCAGTACTTC,CASGDMSSYEQYF
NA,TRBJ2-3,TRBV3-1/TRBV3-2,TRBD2,TGTGCCAGCAGCCACGCCGGGACTAGGGGTGGTGATACGCAGTATTTT,CASSHAGTRGGDTQYF
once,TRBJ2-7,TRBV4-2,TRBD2,TGTGCCAGCAGCCAAGATCAGGTAGCGGGGGGTCTTGAGCAGTACTTC,CASSQDQVAGGLEQYF
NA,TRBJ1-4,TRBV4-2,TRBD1,TGTGCCAGCAGCGGGAAGGACAGGGAGAATGAAAAACTGTTTTTT,CASSGKDRENEKLFF
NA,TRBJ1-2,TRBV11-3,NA,TGTGCCAGCAGCCCGCGGAATCGGGAGGACTATGGCTACACCTTC,CASSPRNREDYGYTF
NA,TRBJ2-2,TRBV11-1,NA,TGTGCCAGCAGCTTAGATCGGGGGGAGCTGTTTTTT,CASSLDRGELFF
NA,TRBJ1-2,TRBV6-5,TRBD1,TGTGCCAGCAGTCTCCCAGGGGGCGTCGGTGGCTACACCTTC,CASSLPGGVGGYTF
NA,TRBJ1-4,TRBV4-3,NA,TGCGCCAGCAGCCAAGAGGGGGGATATAATGAAAAACTGTTTTTT,CASSQEGGYNEKLFF
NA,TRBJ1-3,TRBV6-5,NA,TGTGCCAGCAGTTACGGGGGGTCAAGCTCTGGAAACACCATATATTTT,CASSYGGSSSGNTIYF
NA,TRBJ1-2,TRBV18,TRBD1,TGTGCCAGCTCACCCAACACGGGACAGGGAGAGCATGGCTACACCTTC,CASSPNTGQGEHGYTF
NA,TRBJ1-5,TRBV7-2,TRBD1,TGTGCCAGCAGCTCCCGACAGGGAACCGATCAGCCCCAGCATTTT,CASSSRQGTDQPQHF
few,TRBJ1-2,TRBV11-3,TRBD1,TGTGCCAGCAGCTTACCAGGGGGTAACTATGGCTACACCTTC,CASSLPGGNYGYTF
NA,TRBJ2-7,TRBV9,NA,TGTGCCAGCAGCGTAGCTCTGGGGCAGGGGTACGAGCAGTACTTC,CASSVALGQGYEQYF
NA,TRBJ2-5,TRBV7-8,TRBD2,TGTGCCAGCAGCTTAGGGACTAGCGGGGGTCTAGAGACCCAGTACTTC,CASSLGTSGGLETQYF
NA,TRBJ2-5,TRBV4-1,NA,TGCGCCAGCAGCCGAGCCGCGGCAGGGTCCCAAGAGACCCAGTACTTC,CASSRAAAGSQETQYF
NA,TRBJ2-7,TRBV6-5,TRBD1,TGTGCCAGCAGGTCAGGGGGAGAGGGTTTCTACGAGCAGTACTTC,CASRSGGEGFYEQYF
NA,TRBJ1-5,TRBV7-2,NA,TGTGCCAGCAGCTTCACCCCGGGGACGGGAGTCTATCAGCCCCAGCATTTT,CASSFTPGTGVYQPQHF
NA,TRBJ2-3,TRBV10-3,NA,TGTGCCATCAGTGAATACCGTCTAACGGCAGATACGCAGTATTTT,CAISEYRLTADTQYF
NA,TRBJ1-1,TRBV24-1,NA,TGTGCCACCAGTAAAGGGGATTACACTGAAGCTTTCTTT,CATSKGDYTEAFF
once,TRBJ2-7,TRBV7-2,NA,TGTGCCAGCAGCTCCTCGGCGGGGTACCCCTCCTACGAGCAGTACTTC,CASSSSAGYPSYEQYF
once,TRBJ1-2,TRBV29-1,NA,TGCAGCGTTGAAATCAGATCAAACTATGGCTACACCTTC,CSVEIRSNYGYTF
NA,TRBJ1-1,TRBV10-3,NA,TGTGCCACCGTGAACAGGGAGGGTATGAACACTGAAGCTTTCTTT,CATVNREGMNTEAFF